This TCR beta chain was captured by sequencing in a study of cytomegalovirus exposure and HLA in healthy donors. Germline assignment: CDR1 SGHVS and CDR2 FQNEAQ. Trimming left V 8 bases short and J 7 bases short, with 15 bases between. This CDR3 is 13 amino acids long. Researchers ran the PCR with 60 Vbeta and 13 Jbeta primers. Data came from immunoSEQ multiplex PCR; TCRdb stores just in-frame clones and leaves some out. Of under 200,000 clones in the sample, roughly four fifths were seen once. The TCR was taken from a female donor in good health and CMV-seronegative. Sample: PBMCs. The rearrangement joins TRBV7-8 to TRBJ1-5; D possibly corresponds to TRBD1 (5 bases). CDR3 nucleotides: TGTGCCAGCGGGACGGGGGAGGACCAGCCCCAGCATTTT. Its protein product is CASGTGEDQPQHF.